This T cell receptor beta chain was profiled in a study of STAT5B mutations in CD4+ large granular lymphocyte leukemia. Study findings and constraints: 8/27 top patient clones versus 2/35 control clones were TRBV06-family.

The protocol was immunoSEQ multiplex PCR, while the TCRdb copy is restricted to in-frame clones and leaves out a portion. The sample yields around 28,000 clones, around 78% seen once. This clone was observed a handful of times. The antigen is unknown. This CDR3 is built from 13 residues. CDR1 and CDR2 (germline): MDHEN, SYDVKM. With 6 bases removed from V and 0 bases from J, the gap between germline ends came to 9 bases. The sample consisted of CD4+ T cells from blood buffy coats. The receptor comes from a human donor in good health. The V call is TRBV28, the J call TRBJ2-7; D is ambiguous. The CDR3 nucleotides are TGTGCCAGCAGCCTGCAAGGCTCCTACGAGCAGTACGTC. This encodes CASSLQGSYEQYV.